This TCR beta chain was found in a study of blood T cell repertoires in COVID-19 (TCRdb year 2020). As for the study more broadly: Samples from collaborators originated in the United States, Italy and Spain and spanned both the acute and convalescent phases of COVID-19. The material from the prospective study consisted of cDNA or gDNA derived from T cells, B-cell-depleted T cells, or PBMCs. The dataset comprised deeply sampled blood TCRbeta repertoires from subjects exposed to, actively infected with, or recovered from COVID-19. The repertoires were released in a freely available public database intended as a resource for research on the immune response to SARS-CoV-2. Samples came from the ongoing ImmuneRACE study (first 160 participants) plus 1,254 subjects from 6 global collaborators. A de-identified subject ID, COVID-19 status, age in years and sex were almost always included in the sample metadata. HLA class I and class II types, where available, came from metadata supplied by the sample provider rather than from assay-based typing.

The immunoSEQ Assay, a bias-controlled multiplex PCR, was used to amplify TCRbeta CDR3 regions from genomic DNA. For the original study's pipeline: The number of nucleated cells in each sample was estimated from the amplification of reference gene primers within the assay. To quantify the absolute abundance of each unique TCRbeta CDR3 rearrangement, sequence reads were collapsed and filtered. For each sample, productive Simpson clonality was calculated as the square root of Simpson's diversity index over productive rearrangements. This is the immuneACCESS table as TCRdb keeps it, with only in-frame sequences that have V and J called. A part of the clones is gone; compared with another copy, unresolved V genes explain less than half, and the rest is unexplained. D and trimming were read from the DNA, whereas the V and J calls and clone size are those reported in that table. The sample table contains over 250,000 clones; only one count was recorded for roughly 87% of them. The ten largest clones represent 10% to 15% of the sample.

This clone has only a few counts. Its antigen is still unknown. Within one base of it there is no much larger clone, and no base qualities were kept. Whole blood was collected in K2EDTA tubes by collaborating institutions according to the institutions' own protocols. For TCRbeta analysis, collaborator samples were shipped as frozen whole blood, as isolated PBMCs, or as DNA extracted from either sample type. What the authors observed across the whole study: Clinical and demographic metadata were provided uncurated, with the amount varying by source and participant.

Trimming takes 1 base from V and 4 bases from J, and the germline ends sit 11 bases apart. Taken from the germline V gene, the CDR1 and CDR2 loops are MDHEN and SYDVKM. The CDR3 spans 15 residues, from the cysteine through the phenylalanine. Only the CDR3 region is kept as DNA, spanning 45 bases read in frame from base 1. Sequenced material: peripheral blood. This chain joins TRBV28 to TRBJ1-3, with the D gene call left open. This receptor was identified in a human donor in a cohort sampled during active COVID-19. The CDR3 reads CASSLFLDSGNTIYF. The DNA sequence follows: TGTGCCAGCAGTTTATTTCTAGATTCGGGAAACACCATATATTTT.